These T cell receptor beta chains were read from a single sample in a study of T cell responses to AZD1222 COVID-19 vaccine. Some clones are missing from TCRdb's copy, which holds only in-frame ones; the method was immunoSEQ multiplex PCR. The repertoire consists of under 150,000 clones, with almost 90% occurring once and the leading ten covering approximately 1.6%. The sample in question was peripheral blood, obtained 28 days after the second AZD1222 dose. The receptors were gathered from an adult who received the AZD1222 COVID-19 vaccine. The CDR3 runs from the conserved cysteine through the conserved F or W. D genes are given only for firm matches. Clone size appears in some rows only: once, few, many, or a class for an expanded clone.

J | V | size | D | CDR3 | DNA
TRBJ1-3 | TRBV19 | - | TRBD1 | CATKEDRYIGNTIYF | TGTGCCACTAAAGAGGACAGGTACATTGGAAACACCATATATTTT
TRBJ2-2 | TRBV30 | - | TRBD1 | CASSGTGFTGELFF | TGTGCCTCTTCAGGGACAGGGTTCACCGGGGAGCTGTTTTTT
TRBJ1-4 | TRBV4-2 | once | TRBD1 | CASSRNLQGSNEKLFF | TGTGCCAGCAGCCGAAACTTACAGGGGAGTAATGAAAAACTGTTTTTT
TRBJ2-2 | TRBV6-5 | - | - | CASTRVQMAGELFF | TGTGCCAGCACGAGAGTCCAGATGGCCGGGGAGCTGTTTTTT
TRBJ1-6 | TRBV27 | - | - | CASSLRGRDNSPLHF | TGTGCCAGCAGTTTAAGGGGCAGGGATAATTCACCCCTCCACTTT
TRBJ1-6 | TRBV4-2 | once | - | CASSQDWTVGSPLHF | TGTGCCAGCAGCCAAGATTGGACAGTAGGTTCACCCCTCCACTTT
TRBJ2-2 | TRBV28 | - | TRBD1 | CASKGGGQGAGELFF | TGTGCCAGCAAGGGGGGAGGACAGGGCGCCGGGGAGCTGTTTTTT
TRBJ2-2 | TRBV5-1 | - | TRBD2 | CASSAGTSGNGGELFF | TGCGCCAGCAGCGCAGGGACTAGCGGGAATGGCGGGGAGCTGTTTTTT
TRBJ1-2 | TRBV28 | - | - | CADGGENGYTF | TGTGCCGACGGGGGAGAGAATGGCTACACCTTC
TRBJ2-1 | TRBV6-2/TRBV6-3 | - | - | CASSVGPSYNEQFF | TGTGCCAGCAGTGTGGGGCCCTCCTACAATGAGCAGTTCTTC
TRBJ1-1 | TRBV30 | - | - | CAWKGGNTEAFF | TGTGCCTGGAAGGGGGGGAACACTGAAGCTTTCTTT
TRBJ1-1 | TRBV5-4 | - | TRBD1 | CASSLGGGRTEAFF | TGTGCCAGCAGCCTGGGAGGGGGCCGCACTGAAGCTTTCTTT
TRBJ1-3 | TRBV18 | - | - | CASSPMGAGNTIYF | TGTGCCAGCTCACCGATGGGAGCTGGAAACACCATATATTTT